This record covers a single T cell receptor (beta chain). The target antigen is unknown. TCRdb keeps only in-frame clones here, not all; method: immunoSEQ multiplex PCR. The sample comprises a few hundred thousand clones, more than 75% of which are singletons, and about 12% rests with the top ten. Trimming shortened V by 5 bases and J by 3 bases, and 12 bases separated the two germline ends. Germline V lookup: CDR1 SGHDT, CDR2 YYEEEE. The CDR3 sequence is 13 residues long. The sample is drawn from a study of cytomegalovirus exposure and HLA in healthy donors. Broader study findings: Rare TCR sequences dominated, though some public TCRs recurred in many donors. It was approximately 170 TCR beta chains that were listed as cytomegalovirus-associated.

The sequencing input was PBMCs. V usage is TRBV5-6 and J usage is TRBJ2-7, with a possible D match to TRBD2 (5 bases). The TCR originated in a man aged 18 to 30 in good health and CMV-seropositive. CDR3 sequence (DNA): TGTGCCAGCAGTCGGGTGAGGGACTACGAGCAGTACTTC. It is translated as CASSRVRDYEQYF.